This T cell receptor beta chain emerged from a study of shared clonotypes between healthy human individuals. Overall study results and limits: Unshared clonotypes carried lower generation probabilities than those common to all four donors. Naive subsets generally exceeded memory subsets in estimated richness.

In replicate PCRs of sorted subsets, approximately 190 ng DNA, approximately 32,000 T cell genomes, was used. The table came from immunoSEQ multiplex PCR; TCRdb's copy has only in-frame clones and leaves some out. The table has 150,000 to 200,000 clones, about 93% seen once. For this clone: The antigen remains unidentified.

The specimen sequenced was naive CD4+ T cells sorted from blood. As to subset: CD45RA+ positively selected. This clonotype was sampled from a woman between 25 and 40 years old in good health.

The CDR3: CASSFALGNTGELFF. The CDR3 DNA is TGTGCCAGCAGCTTTGCCCTAGGGAACACCGGGGAGCTGTTTTTT. The chain recombines TRBV7-7 with TRBJ2-2, with D hard to call. The CDR3 consists of 15 residues. Germline V gene data show CDR1 as SSHAT and CDR2 as FNYEAQ (reference sequence). Trimming took off 3 bases at V and 1 base at J, with 9 bases between the two ends.